This TCR beta chain stems from a study of shared clonotypes between healthy human individuals. The CDR3 spans 15 residues. CDR1 is SGHTS and CDR2 is YDEGEE in the germline V gene. Between the trimmed V and J ends, which lost 2 bases and 0 bases, there was a span of 12 bases. The protocol was immunoSEQ multiplex PCR, while the TCRdb copy is restricted to in-frame clones and leaves out a portion. This sample yields approximately 2.1 million clones, of which 93% are seen a single time; 0.35% to 0.45% belongs to the top ten. Concerning this clone: Its specificity is unknown.

General study results and limits: Naive subsets generally had larger estimated richness than memory subsets.

The V call is TRBV5-8, the J call TRBJ2-7; D not certain. This clonotype was sampled from a man aged 18-30 years in good health. Some clones in this sample may be carry-over from other donors' samples. The sequencing input was naive CD4+ T cells from PBMCs. As for subset: CD45RA+ positively selected. The CDR3 nucleotides read TGTGCCAGCAGCTTTACTCGCCTGAGCTCCTACGAGCAGTACTTC. It is translated as CASSFTRLSSYEQYF.